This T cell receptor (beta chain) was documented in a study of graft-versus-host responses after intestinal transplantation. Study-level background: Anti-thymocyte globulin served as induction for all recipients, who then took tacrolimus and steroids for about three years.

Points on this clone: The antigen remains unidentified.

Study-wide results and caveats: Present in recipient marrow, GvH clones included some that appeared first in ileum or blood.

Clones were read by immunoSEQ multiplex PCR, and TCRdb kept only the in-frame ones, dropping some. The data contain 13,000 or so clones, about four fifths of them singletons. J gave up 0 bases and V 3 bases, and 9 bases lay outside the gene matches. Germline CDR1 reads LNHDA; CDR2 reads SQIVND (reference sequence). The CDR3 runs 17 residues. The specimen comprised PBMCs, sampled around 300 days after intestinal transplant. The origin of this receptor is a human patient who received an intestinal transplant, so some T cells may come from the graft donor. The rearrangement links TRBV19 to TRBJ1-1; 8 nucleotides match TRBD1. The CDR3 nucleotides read TGTGCCAGTAGTATCCGGCTCAGGGGGCGCATGAACACTGAAGCTTTCTTT. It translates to CASSIRLRGRMNTEAFF.